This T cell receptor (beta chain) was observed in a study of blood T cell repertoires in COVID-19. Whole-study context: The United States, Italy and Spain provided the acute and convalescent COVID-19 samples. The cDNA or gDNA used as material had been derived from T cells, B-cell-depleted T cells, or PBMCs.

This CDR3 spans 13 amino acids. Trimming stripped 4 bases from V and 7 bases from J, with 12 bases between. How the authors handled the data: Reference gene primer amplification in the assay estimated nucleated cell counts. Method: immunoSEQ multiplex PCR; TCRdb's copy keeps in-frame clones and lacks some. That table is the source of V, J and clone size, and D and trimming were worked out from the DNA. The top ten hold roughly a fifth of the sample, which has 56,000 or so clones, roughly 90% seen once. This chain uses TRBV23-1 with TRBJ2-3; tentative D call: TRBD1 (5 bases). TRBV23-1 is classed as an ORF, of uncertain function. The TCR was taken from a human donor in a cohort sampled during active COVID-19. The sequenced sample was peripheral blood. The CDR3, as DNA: TGCGCCAGCAGTCCGCCAGGGTATCATACGCAGTATTTT. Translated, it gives CASSPPGYHTQYF.